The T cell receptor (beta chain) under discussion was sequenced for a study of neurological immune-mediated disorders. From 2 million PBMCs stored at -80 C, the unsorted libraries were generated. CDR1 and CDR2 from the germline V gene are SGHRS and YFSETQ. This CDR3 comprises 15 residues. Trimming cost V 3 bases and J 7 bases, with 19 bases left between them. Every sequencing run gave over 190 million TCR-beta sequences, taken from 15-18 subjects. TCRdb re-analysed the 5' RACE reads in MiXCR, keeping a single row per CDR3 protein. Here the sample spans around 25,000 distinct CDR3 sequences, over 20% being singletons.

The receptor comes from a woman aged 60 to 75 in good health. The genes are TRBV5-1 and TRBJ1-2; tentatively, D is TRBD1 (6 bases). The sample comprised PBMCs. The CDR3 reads CASSSTPGEAVGYTF. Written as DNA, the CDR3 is TGCGCCAGCAGCTCGACCCCAGGGGAGGCGGTTGGCTACACCTTC. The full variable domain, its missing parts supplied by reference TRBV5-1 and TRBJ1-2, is KAGVTQTPRYLIKTRGQQVTLSCSPISGHRSVSWYQQTPGQGLQFLFEYFSETQRNKGNFPGRFSGRQFSNSRSEMNVSTLELGDSALYLCASSSTPGEAVGYTFGSGTRLTVV.